These 28 T cell receptor beta chains originate from one sample sequenced in a study of T cell repertoires in cytomegalovirus infection. TCRdb called the reads again in MiXCR, with one record for every CDR3 protein. Of around 300,000 distinct CDR3 sequences detected, 22% appear once; the ten largest clones hold around 20%. Their cognate antigens are unknown. Sequencing was performed on cultured PBMCs, taken from culture after CMV antigen stimulation. These receptors came from a human donor in good health (CMV status not recorded). Some clones in this sample may be carry-over from other donors' samples.

This clonotype was counted ten times or more. This chain uses TRBV29-1 with TRBJ2-4; TRBD1 is a possible D gene (5 bases). From germline, CDR1 is SQVTM and CDR2 ANQGSEA. V lost 4 bases, J lost 2 bases, and 15 bases lay in between. This CDR3 has 15 amino acids. In DNA, the CDR3 is TGCAGCGTTGCGTCAGGGAAATCTACCAAAAACATTCAGTACTTC. Translating it yields CSVASGKSTKNIQYF.

V usage is TRBV7-9 and J usage is TRBJ2-5, with a tentative D call TRBD2 (5 bases). Trimming removed 5 bases from V and 2 bases from J, with 9 bases in between. The CDR3 consists of 13 residues. The V gene's germline CDR1 is SEHNR and CDR2 FQNEAQ (reference sequence). As DNA, the CDR3 is TGTGCCAGCAGCCTTCGGACTCAAGAGACCCAGTACTTC. Translating gives CASSLRTQETQYF.

This clonotype was seen more than once but under ten times. This rearrangement joins TRBV15 to TRBJ2-1; D unclear. This CDR3 spans 15 amino acids. Trimming shortened V by 1 base and J by 3 bases, and 10 bases separated the two germline ends. Per the germline V gene, CDR1 is LNHNV and CDR2 is YYDKDF (reference sequence). CDR3 loop: CATSRGHTLYNEQFF. The CDR3 region has the DNA TGTGCCACCAGCAGAGGACACACCCTCTACAATGAGCAGTTCTTC.

The chain uses TRBV2 and TRBJ2-3, with TRBD2 matching 11 bases. Losses at the gene ends were 8 bases for V and 6 bases for J; bases not matched to a gene: 7. CDR3 size: 14 residues. Per the germline V gene, CDR1 is SNHLY and CDR2 is FYNNEI. The CDR3 spells CASATSGTPDTQYF. DNA for the CDR3: TGTGCCAGCGCGACTAGCGGGACTCCCGATACGCAGTATTTT.

V usage is TRBV2 and J usage is TRBJ2-7; 8 bases map to TRBD1. The CDR3 totals 14 residues. V was clipped by 7 bases and J by 1 base; unmatched bases: 6. CDR1 is SNHLY, CDR2 FYNNEI, per germline. This CDR3 is CASTRDRRSYEQYF. The CDR3 coding sequence is TGTGCCAGCACCAGGGACAGGCGGTCCTACGAGCAGTACTTC.

CDR3 region: CASSLESGGADTQYF. The DNA of the CDR3 is TGTGCCAGCAGCTTGGAGAGCGGGGGAGCAGATACGCAGTATTTT. This chain joins TRBV5-6 and TRBJ2-3, with 8 bases that match TRBD2. This CDR3 spans 15 amino acids. Germline CDR1 is SGHDT and CDR2 is YYEEEE. The junction had 4 bases not matched to a gene; V was cut back by 0 bases and J by 4 bases.

This clonotype showed up just a few times. The rearrangement uses TRBV2 and TRBJ2-3, with D perhaps matching TRBD1 (5 bases). This CDR3 has 14 residues. Germline V CDR1 and CDR2: SNHLY, FYNNEI. The germline V and J ends were trimmed by 7 bases and 0 bases, with 11 bases remaining between them. CDR3: CASKGQYSTDTQYF. The CDR3 DNA reads TGTGCCAGCAAAGGACAATATAGCACAGATACGCAGTATTTT.

This chain joins TRBV7-2 and TRBJ2-1; no clear D. Between the trimmed V and J ends, which lost 2 bases and 8 bases, there was a span of 7 bases. Per germline, CDR1 SGHTA and CDR2 FQGNSA. The CDR3 is 12 residues long. CDR3 region: CASSLTAHEQFF. The CDR3 DNA sequence: TGTGCCAGCAGCTTAACAGCCCATGAGCAGTTCTTC.

The chain combines TRBV25-1 with TRBJ2-5, with D perhaps given as TRBD1 or TRBD2 (5 bases each). The CDR3 contains 16 residues. Germline CDR1 MGHDK, CDR2 SYGVNS. The V end was cut by 5 bases, the J end by 1 base, with 17 bases between. The CDR3 nucleotides are TGTGCCAGCAGTAACCCCGGGACGGCCGTCCAAGAGACCCAGTACTTC. Its translation is CASSNPGTAVQETQYF.

V is TRBV30 and J is TRBJ2-3; TRBD2 is a possible D gene (6 bases). Trimming pared 1 base from V and 8 bases from J, leaving 13 bases between. Germline V lookup: CDR1 GTSNPN, CDR2 SVGIG (reference sequence). The length of the CDR3 is 13 residues. The chain's CDR3 is CAWSGLVPSTQYF. CDR3 in DNA: TGTGCCTGGAGTGGACTAGTTCCATCTACGCAGTATTTT.

This clonotype was seen at least ten times. This chain connects TRBV7-2 to TRBJ1-1; D might be TRBD1 (5 bases). The CDR3 is 14 amino acids. V lost 0 bases and J lost 5, with 10 bases in between. Germline CDR1 is SGHTA and CDR2 is FQGNSA. Here the CDR3 reads CASSLAAGQTEAFF. The CDR3 region has the DNA TGTGCCAGCAGCTTAGCGGCAGGGCAGACTGAAGCTTTCTTT.

This chain uses TRBV6-2 or TRBV6-3 with TRBJ2-3; 7 bases are shared with TRBD1. V lost 6 bases, J lost 1 base, and 10 bases stayed unmatched. CDR3 size: 16 residues. The germline CDR1 and CDR2 sequences are MNHEY and SVGEGT. The CDR3 spells CASRDTGTAGTDTQYF. CDR3 in DNA: TGTGCCAGCAGGGATACGGGGACAGCTGGCACAGATACGCAGTATTTT.

There are many counts of this clonotype. The V gene is TRBV7-2, the J gene TRBJ1-1; tentatively, D is TRBD1 (5 bases). The CDR3 sequence is 14 residues long. CDR1 and CDR2 (germline): SGHTA, FQGNSA. V was cut by 2 bases and J by 3 bases, with 10 bases left in between. The DNA for the CDR3 is TGTGCCAGCAGCTTAAATCGGGGGGACACTGAAGCTTTCTTT. It yields the protein CASSLNRGDTEAFF.

This clonotype was recorded a few times. The chain combines TRBV6-2 or TRBV6-3 with TRBJ1-5; D may be TRBD1 (6 bases). CDR3 size: 15 residues. Germline-derived CDR1 and CDR2 are MNHEY and SVGEGT. The V end was cut by 6 bases, the J end by 0 bases, with 12 bases between. The CDR3 loop is CASSRWTDSNQPQHF. CDR3 DNA sequence: TGTGCCAGCAGCCGATGGACAGATAGCAATCAGCCCCAGCATTTT.

Ten or more counts support this clonotype. This rearrangement joins TRBV7-2 to TRBJ2-1, with D possibly being TRBD1 (5 bases). There are 14 residues in the CDR3. CDR1 and CDR2 from the germline V gene are SGHTA and FQGNSA. V lost 3 bases and J 8 bases, leaving 14 bases between the germline ends. CDR3 loop: CASSFGPVRDEQFF. The CDR3 coding sequence is TGTGCCAGCAGCTTTGGACCCGTCAGGGATGAGCAGTTCTTC.

This clonotype is judged medium-sized. The chain couples TRBV7-2 to TRBJ1-5; 7 bases fit TRBD1. Germline CDR1 SGHTA, CDR2 FQGNSA. J was trimmed by 8 bases and V by 1 base; bases with no gene match: 5. The length of the CDR3 is 14 residues. CDR3 in amino acids: CASSLERGLKPQHF. The CDR3 nucleotides read TGTGCCAGCAGCTTAGAGAGGGGGCTGAAGCCCCAGCATTTT.

The rearrangement uses TRBV4-3 and TRBJ1-2, with D unclear. This CDR3 has 15 residues. Germline loops: CDR1 LGHNA, CDR2 YSLEER. V lost 2 bases and J 1 base, leaving 11 bases between the germline ends. The CDR3: CASSQSRAVNYGYTF. In nucleotides, the CDR3 is TGCGCCAGCAGCCAAAGTCGGGCAGTTAACTATGGCTACACCTTC.

The CDR3 here is CASSGRDYPTDTQYF. CDR3 DNA: TGTGCCAGCAGCGGGCGGGACTACCCCACAGATACGCAGTATTTT. The rearrangement joins TRBV9 to TRBJ2-3; 7 bases match TRBD2. CDR1 is SGDLS and CDR2 is YYNGEE in the germline V gene. This CDR3 has 15 residues. Losses at the gene ends were 3 bases for V and 2 bases for J; bases not matched to a gene: 6. Filled out from reference TRBV9 and TRBJ2-3, the complete variable domain reads DSGVTQTPKHLITATGQRVTLRCSPRSGDLSVYWYQQSLDQGLQFLIQYYNGEERAKGNILERFSAQQFPDLHSELNLSSLELGDSALYFCASSGRDYPTDTQYFGPGTRLTVL.

This clonotype was counted many times. The chain couples TRBV7-2 to TRBJ2-5, with D tentatively TRBD2 (5 bases). CDR1 is SGHTA and CDR2 is FQGNSA in the germline V gene. This CDR3 contains 12 residues. V was clipped by 3 bases and J by 6 bases, with 8 bases between them. The CDR3 reads CASSFGVQTQYF. The DNA for the CDR3 is TGTGCCAGCAGCTTCGGGGTGCAGACCCAGTACTTC.

This clonotype was counted a few times. The genes are TRBV6-1 and TRBJ1-5, with D possibly being TRBD1 (6 bases). The germline V gene has CDR1 MNHNS and CDR2 SASEGT. Trimming pared 8 bases from V and 13 bases from J, leaving 24 bases between. This CDR3 has 14 residues. The CDR3 protein is CASRPRDTWFPQHF. The DNA for the CDR3 is TGTGCCAGCCGCCCCCGGGACACTTGGTTCCCTCAGCATTTT.

There are many counts of this clonotype. V usage is TRBV7-2 and J usage is TRBJ2-5, with D unclear. The germline V gene has CDR1 SGHTA and CDR2 FQGNSA. The CDR3 consists of 14 residues. Trimming stripped 5 bases from V and 5 bases from J, with 15 bases between. CDR3 in amino acids: CASSPRPRSETQYF. The CDR3 DNA sequence: TGTGCCAGCAGCCCACGCCCCCGATCGGAGACCCAGTACTTC.

V gene TRBV7-2 combines with J gene TRBJ2-7, with 7 bases fitting TRBD1. Germline-derived CDR1 and CDR2 are SGHTA and FQGNSA. The CDR3 spans 14 residues. Losses at the gene ends were 7 bases for V and 2 bases for J; bases not matched to a gene: 8. CDR3 region: CASTTRQGPYEQYF. DNA for the CDR3: TGTGCCAGCACCACTAGACAGGGACCCTACGAGCAGTACTTC.

This clonotype came up many times. The chain is built from TRBV12-3 or TRBV12-4 and TRBJ2-5; D unclear. The V and J ends lost 5 bases and 4 bases respectively, with 8 bases between them. The CDR3 spans 12 residues. The CDR3 DNA is TGTGCCAGCAGTAACCCGACAGAGACCCAGTACTTC. Protein: CASSNPTETQYF.

This clonotype was seen at least ten times. The V and J genes are TRBV7-9 and TRBJ1-2; TRBD1 agrees at 10 bases. CDR3 length: 15 residues. Germline CDR1 reads SEHNR; CDR2 reads FQNEAQ (reference sequence). Germline trimming cut 4 bases from V and 5 bases from J; bases unmatched to any gene: 7. The CDR3 loop reads CASSSNGQGVYGYTF. The DNA of the CDR3 is TGTGCCAGCAGCTCCAATGGACAGGGGGTATATGGCTACACCTTC.

This clonotype was detected many times. V is TRBV5-1 and J is TRBJ2-5; TRBD1 is a possible D gene (5 bases). Germline V gene sequence: CDR1 SGHRS, CDR2 YFSETQ. The CDR3 covers 15 residues. The ends were cut back, 0 bases at V and 2 bases at J, with 11 bases in the middle. This chain's CDR3 is CASSLEGYPQETQYF. As DNA, the CDR3 is TGCGCCAGCAGCTTGGAGGGGTACCCTCAAGAGACCCAGTACTTC. Using reference TRBV5-1 and TRBJ2-5 for the parts outside the CDR3, the full variable domain is KAGVTQTPRYLIKTRGQQVTLSCSPISGHRSVSWYQQTPGQGLQFLFEYFSETQRNKGNFPGRFSGRQFSNSRSEMNVSTLELGDSALYLCASSLEGYPQETQYFGPGTRLLVL.

This clonotype was counted at least ten times. This chain links TRBV14 with TRBJ1-2; 7 bases map to TRBD1. Germline assignment: CDR1 SGHDN and CDR2 FVKESK. The ends lost 4 bases at V and 5 bases at J; junction bases unmatched: 22. The CDR3 runs to 19 residues. The CDR3 region is CASSPIGDRETRDGYGYTF. The CDR3 bases are TGTGCCAGCAGCCCCATAGGAGACAGGGAAACTCGAGATGGTTATGGCTACACCTTC.

This clonotype has ten or more counts. The chain is built from TRBV12-3 or TRBV12-4 and TRBJ2-1, with TRBD2 identical over 7 bases. The ends lost 4 bases at V and 4 bases at J; junction bases unmatched: 1. The length of the CDR3 is 13 residues. The CDR3 spells CASSSSGYNEQFF. CDR3 nucleotides: TGTGCCAGCAGTTCTAGCGGATACAATGAGCAGTTCTTC.

The V call is TRBV4-3, the J call TRBJ2-1; D possibly corresponds to TRBD2 (6 bases). Germline CDR1 and CDR2: LGHNA and YSLEER. The CDR3 is 15 residues long. Trimming left V 0 bases short and J 5 bases short, with 11 bases between. CDR3 in DNA: TGCGCCAGCAGCCAAGAAGAGGGACTGCACAATGAGCAGTTCTTC. Residues: CASSQEEGLHNEQFF.